This T cell receptor (beta chain) was identified during a study of CD8+ T cells in alopecia areata. Once RNA had been extracted, it was reverse transcribed into cDNA to act as the sequencing template. The assay was immunoSEQ multiplex PCR, and TCRdb's table has in-frame clones only and misses some. The sample gives under 130,000 clones, roughly 53% of which show up once; around 9% is in the top ten. From germline, CDR1 is SGHVS and CDR2 FQNEAQ. J gave up 8 bases and V 5 bases, and 6 bases lay outside the gene matches. The CDR3 covers 13 residues. Study results and caveats: Sequencing of scalp tissue also captures the resident alphabeta T cells of normal skin. Elevated clonality characterized lesional scalp relative to normal scalp, particularly in alopecia totalis/universalis. Possibly as an HLA-related effect, TCR sharing across patients appeared less clear than in mice.

PBMCs were stained for CD3, CD4 and CD8, and CD4+ and CD8+ T cells were sorted. This clone was counted a single time. Its antigen is undetermined. The TCR was taken from a human donor in good health. The specimen sequenced was CD4+ T cells sorted from blood. The rearrangement uses TRBV7-8 and TRBJ2-4, with 7 bases identical to TRBD2. In DNA, the CDR3 is TGTGCCAGCAGCCCCCCCCGGGAGGACATTCAGTACTTC. Its protein is CASSPPREDIQYF.